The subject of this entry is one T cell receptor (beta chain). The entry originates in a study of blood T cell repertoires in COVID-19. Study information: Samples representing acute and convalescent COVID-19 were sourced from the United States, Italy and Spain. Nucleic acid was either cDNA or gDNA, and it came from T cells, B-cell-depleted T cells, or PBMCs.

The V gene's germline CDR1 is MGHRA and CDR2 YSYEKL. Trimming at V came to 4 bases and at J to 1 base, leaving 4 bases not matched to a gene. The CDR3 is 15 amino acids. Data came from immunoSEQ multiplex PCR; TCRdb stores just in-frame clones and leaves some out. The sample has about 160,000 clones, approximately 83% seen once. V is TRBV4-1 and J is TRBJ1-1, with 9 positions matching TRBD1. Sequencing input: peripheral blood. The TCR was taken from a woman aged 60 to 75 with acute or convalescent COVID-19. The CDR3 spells CASSPWTGENTEAFF. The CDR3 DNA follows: TGCGCCAGCAGCCCTTGGACAGGGGAGAACACTGAAGCTTTCTTT.